The following is a T cell receptor beta chain sequence with its context. These data belong to a study of T cell responses to AZD1222 COVID-19 vaccine. Germline trimming cut 4 bases from V and 5 bases from J; bases unmatched to any gene: 8. The germline CDR1 and CDR2 sequences are SGHNT and YYREEE (reference sequence). CDR3 size: 14 residues. Method: immunoSEQ multiplex PCR; TCRdb's copy keeps in-frame clones and lacks some. This sample has 65,000 to 85,000 clones; 70% to 90% occur once, and the top ten carry under 11%. Sequenced material: peripheral blood, taken 28 days after the second AZD1222 dose. The clonotype was recovered from an adult who received the AZD1222 COVID-19 vaccine. The rearrangement links TRBV5-4 to TRBJ1-1, with 7 bases that match TRBD1. CDR3 in DNA: TGTGCCAGCAGCACTTTGACAGGGAAGACTGAAGCTTTCTTT. Translation gives CASSTLTGKTEAFF.